Shown below are 20 T cell receptor beta chains from a single sample sequenced in a study of monozygotic twins with inflammatory bowel disease. TCRdb re-analyzed the 5' RACE reads; it lists each CDR3 protein once, without DNA. Its table records about 440,000 distinct CDR3 sequences. Material for sequencing was blood. Source of these receptors: a human donor with ulcerative colitis or Crohn's disease, or a healthy co-twin of an affected twin (not recorded which).

This chain connects TRBV6-1 to TRBJ1-5; TCRdb gives TRBD1 as the D gene, but with no DNA this cannot be confirmed. The CDR3 loop spans 15 amino acids. CDR1 and CDR2 from the germline V gene are MNHNS and SASEGT. The CDR3 loop reads CASSDWGRSNQPQHF.

The chain uses TRBV5-1 and TRBJ2-6. The CDR3 runs 18 residues. From germline, CDR1 is SGHRS and CDR2 YFSETQ. This chain's CDR3 is CASSFTPAISSGANVLTF.

The rearrangement uses TRBV4-1 and TRBJ1-5; no DNA is available, so the TRBD1 call from TCRdb remains unchecked. This CDR3 is built from 15 residues. CDR1 MGHRA and CDR2 YSYEKL come from the germline V gene. CDR3 amino acids: CASSQEGGVGQPQHF.

The gene calls are TRBV4-1 and TRBJ2-1; the TCRdb D gene call, TRBD2, has no DNA to confirm it. This CDR3 has 16 amino acids. Germline CDR1 reads MGHRA; CDR2 reads YSYEKL. The CDR3 protein is CASSQRSGDLYNEQFF.

The CDR3 is CASSAMEGLETQYF. This rearrangement joins TRBV5-6 to TRBJ2-5; TCRdb picks TRBD2, but there is no DNA to check that call. Germline V lookup: CDR1 SGHDT, CDR2 YYEEEE. The CDR3 is 14 amino acids.

The chain couples TRBV11-3 to TRBJ2-3; TCRdb's D call, TRBD1, is unchecked because there is no DNA. The CDR3 has 15 amino acids. Germline V gene lookup returns CDR1 SGHNT and CDR2 YENEEA. The CDR3 here is CASSLGGGNTDTQYF.

The CDR3 reads CATSRDLLPGTANEQFF. The chain combines TRBV15 with TRBJ2-1; no DNA is available, so the TRBD1 call from TCRdb remains unchecked. This CDR3 is 17 amino acids long. The germline CDR1 and CDR2 sequences are LNHNV and YYDKDF (reference sequence).

The chain uses TRBV7-2 and TRBJ1-6; lacking DNA, the TRBD1 call made by TCRdb goes unchecked. Germline lookup yields CDR1 SGHTA and CDR2 FQGNSA. This CDR3 is built from 17 residues. The CDR3 sequence is CASSDADRVGYNSPLHF.

The chain links TRBV9 to TRBJ1-5; no DNA is available, so the TRBD1 call from TCRdb remains unchecked. Germline CDR1 reads SGDLS; CDR2 reads YYNGEE. The CDR3 sequence is 15 residues long. The CDR3 loop reads CASNPTGDSNQPQHF.

The chain uses TRBV20-1 and TRBJ1-2; TCRdb proposes TRBD1, but this gene call is untestable without DNA. CDR1 and CDR2 (germline): DFQATT, SNEGSKA (reference sequence). This CDR3 has 14 residues. Here the CDR3 reads CSAASGGSLYGYTF.

The J gene is TRBJ2-5, the V gene TRBV7-9; no DNA is available, so the TRBD1 call from TCRdb remains unchecked. This CDR3 comprises 16 residues. From germline, CDR1 is SEHNR and CDR2 FQNEAQ (reference sequence). The CDR3 loop reads CASSLRSGTPQETQYF.

This chain uses TRBV3-1 with TRBJ1-5; TCRdb's assignment of TRBD1 cannot be checked, as there is no DNA. Germline CDR1 LGHDT, CDR2 YNNKEL (reference sequence). This CDR3 is built from 14 residues. The CDR3 loop reads CASSSRTGNQPQHF.

The chain joins TRBV20-1 to TRBJ2-7; TCRdb's assignment of TRBD2 cannot be checked, as there is no DNA. CDR3 length: 14 residues. Germline loops: CDR1 DFQATT, CDR2 SNEGSKA (reference sequence). The CDR3 spells CSSSGPTDTYEQYF.

This chain connects TRBV7-2 to TRBJ2-1. The CDR3 covers 12 residues. Germline assignment: CDR1 SGHTA and CDR2 FQGNSA. The CDR3 is CASSLGINEQFF. The entire variable domain, with the rest obtained from reference TRBV7-2 and TRBJ2-1, is as follows: GAGVSQSPSNKVTEKGKDVELRCDPISGHTALYWYRQSLGQGLEFLIYFQGNSAPDKSGLPSDRFSAERTGGSVSTLTIQRTQQEDSAVYLCASSLGINEQFFGPGTRLTVL.

This chain connects TRBV29-1 to TRBJ2-7. Germline lookup yields CDR1 SQVTM and CDR2 ANQGSEA. The CDR3 is 12 amino acids. The CDR3 is CSVAKTPYGQYF.

The CDR3 reads CSAPTMSGGFTDTQYF. The rearrangement links TRBV20-1 to TRBJ2-3; TCRdb selects TRBD2, and the lack of DNA leaves this call unchecked. The germline V gene encodes CDR1 DFQATT and CDR2 SNEGSKA (reference sequence). The CDR3 is made up of 16 amino acids.

The J gene is TRBJ1-2, the V gene TRBV2. The CDR3 sequence is 12 residues long. The V gene's germline CDR1 is SNHLY and CDR2 FYNNEI. The CDR3 protein is CASSVTTYGYTF.

The V and J genes are TRBV28 and TRBJ2-3; without DNA, the TCRdb call of TRBD1 cannot be checked. This CDR3 has 13 residues. In germline, CDR1 is MDHEN, CDR2 SYDVKM. Here the CDR3 reads CASSGKGADTQYF.

The chain uses TRBV12-3 or TRBV12-4 and TRBJ2-1; TCRdb picks TRBD2, but there is no DNA to check that call. The CDR3 spans 17 residues. CDR3 region: CASSLDPSGRGYNEQFF.

The chain uses TRBV20-1 and TRBJ2-1; TCRdb gives TRBD2 as the D gene, but with no DNA this cannot be confirmed. CDR1 DFQATT and CDR2 SNEGSKA come from the germline V gene (reference sequence). The CDR3 has 13 residues. CDR3 amino acids: CSVGGAGRNEQFF.